Below, 17 T cell receptor beta chains from the same sample are listed, as sequenced in a study of cytomegalovirus exposure and HLA in healthy donors. The PCR made use of 60 Vbeta and 13 Jbeta primers. The table came from immunoSEQ multiplex PCR; TCRdb's copy has only in-frame clones and leaves some out. The table has about 89,000 clones, around nine tenths seen once. The sample comprised PBMCs. The receptors derive from a man younger than 45 in good health and CMV-seropositive.

J is TRBJ1-1 and V is TRBV6-4; possibly TRBD1 for D (6 bases). Trimming took off 6 bases at V and 1 base at J, with 9 bases between the two ends. The CDR3 totals 13 residues. Germline V lookup: CDR1 MRHNA, CDR2 SNTAGT. In DNA, the CDR3 is TGTGCCAGCAGCGCGACAGGGAACACTGAAGCTTTCTTT. Translated: CASSATGNTEAFF.

CDR3 nucleotide sequence: TGTGCCAGCAGCGTCGACAGGGGGCTCACTGAAGCTTTCTTT. Protein product: CASSVDRGLTEAFF. The chain couples TRBV9 to TRBJ1-1; 10 nucleotides agree with TRBD1. With 2 bases clipped from V and 4 bases from J, the junction kept 2 bases outside the gene matches. The CDR3 is 14 amino acids. The germline CDR1 and CDR2 sequences are SGDLS and YYNGEE.

The CDR3 region is CASSHRTGDPYNEQFF. In DNA, the CDR3 is TGCGCCAGCAGCCACCGGACAGGGGACCCCTACAATGAGCAGTTCTTC. This chain connects TRBV4-1 to TRBJ2-1; 9 positions agree with TRBD1. Looked up from germline, CDR1 is MGHRA and CDR2 is YSYEKL. With 3 bases clipped from V and 2 bases from J, the junction kept 5 bases outside the gene matches. The CDR3 runs to 16 residues.

The V gene is TRBV28, the J gene TRBJ1-1, with 11 bases matching TRBD1. Looked up from germline, CDR1 is MDHEN and CDR2 is SYDVKM. V shed 5 bases and J 5 bases; nucleotides not matched to a gene: 10. The CDR3 extends over 16 amino acids. CDR3 nucleotide sequence: TGTGCCAGCAGTCCCTTCCCGGGACAGGGGGGTACTGAAGCTTTCTTT. This sequence encodes CASSPFPGQGGTEAFF.

V and J are TRBV6-6 and TRBJ1-2, with D perhaps matching TRBD1 (5 bases). Germline V lookup: CDR1 MNHNY, CDR2 SVGAGI (reference sequence). The CDR3 runs 15 residues. Trimming took off 6 bases at V and 0 bases at J, with 14 bases between the two ends. Here the CDR3 reads CASSPQELANYGYTF. The DNA of the CDR3 is TGTGCCAGCAGCCCACAGGAACTCGCTAACTATGGCTACACCTTC.

The chain links TRBV19 to TRBJ2-7, with 7 bases lining up with TRBD1. The CDR3 runs to 12 residues. Germline CDR1 is LNHDA and CDR2 is SQIVND (reference sequence). The V and J ends lost 9 bases and 7 bases, in that order; junction bases with no gene match: 9. CDR3 loop: CASGDRAGEQYF. The CDR3 DNA reads TGTGCCAGCGGCGACAGGGCTGGGGAGCAGTACTTC.

In this sample, this clone turned up a few times. The gene calls are TRBV6-1 and TRBJ1-2; 7 bases are a match to TRBD1. The CDR3 consists of 12 residues. Trimming at V came to 6 bases and at J to 8 bases, leaving 6 bases not matched to a gene. The germline V gene encodes CDR1 MNHNS and CDR2 SASEGT. The CDR3 region has the DNA TGTGCCAGCAGCACAGGGGAGCGGGGCTACACCTTC. Translation gives CASSTGERGYTF.

The chain joins TRBV5-5 to TRBJ2-7; a possible D gene is TRBD2 (6 bases). Germline V gene lookup returns CDR1 SGHKS and CDR2 YYEKEE (reference sequence). V shed 0 bases and J shed 6 bases, with 16 bases lying between them. The CDR3 consists of 15 residues. The CDR3 nucleotides are TGTGCCAGCAGCTTGGCCGGGACTCCCTCAGGCGAGCAGTACTTC. Protein sequence: CASSLAGTPSGEQYF.

The CDR3 DNA sequence: TGTGCCAGCAGTTTCCGGCAGGGCAAACGGCAAGAGACCCAGTACTTC. Translated, it gives CASSFRQGKRQETQYF. The rearrangement joins TRBV28 to TRBJ2-5; tentatively, D is TRBD1 (5 bases). Germline V lookup: CDR1 MDHEN, CDR2 SYDVKM. Trimming removed 3 bases from V and 2 bases from J, with 16 bases in between. This CDR3 has 16 amino acids.

V and J are TRBV30 and TRBJ2-2, with TRBD2 matching 8 bases. The junction had 6 bases not matched to a gene; V was cut back by 8 bases and J by 4 bases. This CDR3 is built from 13 residues. Per germline, CDR1 GTSNPN and CDR2 SVGIG (reference sequence). CDR3 loop: CAGAGEGTGELFF. The CDR3 DNA reads TGTGCCGGAGCGGGAGAGGGCACCGGGGAGCTGTTTTTT.

This chain joins TRBV5-1 and TRBJ2-7, with a tentative D call TRBD1 (5 bases). The CDR3 extends over 14 amino acids. Germline CDR1 is SGHRS and CDR2 is YFSETQ. Trimming took 0 bases from V and 1 from J, leaving 8 bases between them. The CDR3 here is CASSLAPGSYEQYF. The CDR3 DNA sequence: TGCGCCAGCAGCTTGGCGCCAGGGTCCTACGAGCAGTACTTC.

The chain is built from TRBV18 and TRBJ2-1, with D unresolved. Germline CDR1 and CDR2: KGHSH and LQKENI. V was cut by 3 bases and J by 2 bases, with 11 bases left in between. The CDR3 sequence is 15 residues long. CDR3 loop: CASSPSPATYNEQFF. The CDR3 bases are TGTGCCAGCTCACCGAGTCCCGCGACCTACAATGAGCAGTTCTTC.

The chain is built from TRBV6-5 and TRBJ2-1; D not resolved. Germline V gene sequence: CDR1 MNHEY, CDR2 SVGAGI. Trimming cost V 5 bases and J 9 bases, with 11 bases left between them. The CDR3 is made up of 12 amino acids. The CDR3 coding sequence is TGTGCCAGCAGTCGACACGGTGGTGAGCAGTTCTTC. Translated: CASSRHGGEQFF.

The CDR3 bases are TGTGCCAGCGTGCGGGATCGCTCCTACGAGCAGTACTTC. Translated: CASVRDRSYEQYF. The chain is built from TRBV2 and TRBJ2-7; D might be TRBD2 (6 bases). The germline CDR1 and CDR2 sequences are SNHLY and FYNNEI. V was trimmed by 8 bases and J by 0 bases, leaving 11 bases between them. This CDR3 region has 13 residues.

This clone has a single count. The rearrangement joins TRBV2 to TRBJ2-3; TRBD2 matches at 12 bases. The CDR3 totals 16 residues. Germline CDR1 is SNHLY and CDR2 is FYNNEI. With 4 bases clipped from V and 0 bases from J, the junction kept 2 bases outside the gene matches. The chain's CDR3 is CASSGLAGASTDTQYF. The DNA for the CDR3 is TGTGCCAGCAGTGGACTAGCGGGGGCTAGCACAGATACGCAGTATTTT.

This clone came up a few times. This chain joins TRBV10-2 and TRBJ2-7; D unresolved. With 6 bases removed from V and 1 base from J, the gap between germline ends came to 19 bases. Germline values: CDR1 WSHSY, CDR2 SAAADI. The CDR3 consists of 16 residues. CDR3 sequence: CASRTTGKALSYEQYF. CDR3 in DNA: TGCGCCAGCAGAACTACGGGTAAGGCCCTATCCTACGAGCAGTACTTC.

The V call is TRBV11-2, the J call TRBJ1-4; tentative D call: TRBD1 (5 bases). Deletions cut 8 bases from V and 2 bases from J, with 15 bases between. Germline lookup yields CDR1 SGHAT and CDR2 FQNNGV. This CDR3 comprises 15 residues. The CDR3 region is CASRPGGGTNEKLFF. In nucleotides, the CDR3 is TGTGCCAGCCGTCCCGGTGGGGGGACTAATGAAAAACTGTTTTTT.